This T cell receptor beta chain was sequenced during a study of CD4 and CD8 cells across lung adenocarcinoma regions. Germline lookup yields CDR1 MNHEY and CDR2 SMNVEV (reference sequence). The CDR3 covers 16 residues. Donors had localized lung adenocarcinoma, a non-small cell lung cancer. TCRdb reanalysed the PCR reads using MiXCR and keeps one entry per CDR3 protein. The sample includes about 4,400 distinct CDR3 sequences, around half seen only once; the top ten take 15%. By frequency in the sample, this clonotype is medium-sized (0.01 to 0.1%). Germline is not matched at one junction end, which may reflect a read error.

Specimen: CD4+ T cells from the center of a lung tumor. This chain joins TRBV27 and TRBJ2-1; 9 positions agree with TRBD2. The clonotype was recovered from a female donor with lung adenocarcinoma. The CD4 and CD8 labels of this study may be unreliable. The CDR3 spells CASSYVAGAPYDEQFF. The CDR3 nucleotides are TGTGCCAGCAGTTATGTAGCGGGAGCCCCCTACGATGAGCAGTTCTTC.